This TCR beta chain was profiled in a study of T cell changes during pregnancy in multiple sclerosis. The CDR3 runs to 16 residues. The V gene's germline CDR1 is SGHNT and CDR2 YYREEE (reference sequence). With 3 bases clipped from V and 7 bases from J, the junction kept 6 bases outside the gene matches. Clones were sequenced by immunoSEQ multiplex PCR, and TCRdb holds only the in-frame ones, with some missing. Of about 98,000 clones in the sample, around 92% were seen once. This clone was observed once. This clonotype was sampled from a female donor in good health, enrolled as a control in a pregnancy study. The chain employs TRBV5-4 and TRBJ2-1; TRBD2 matches 14 bases. The input for sequencing was peripheral blood, taken after pregnancy. The CDR3, as DNA: TGTGCCAGCAGCTCACCCGGGACTAGCGGGAGAAATGAGCAGTTCTTC. It specifies CASSSPGTSGRNEQFF. The full variable domain, rest sourced from reference TRBV5-4 and TRBJ2-1, is ETGVTQSPTHLIKTRGQQVTLRCSSQSGHNTVSWYQQALGQGPQFIFQYYREEENGRGNFPPRFSGLQFPNYSSELNVNALELDDSALYLCASSSPGTSGRNEQFFGPGTRLTVL.